This T cell receptor (beta chain) was identified in a study of shared clonotypes between healthy human individuals. For this clone: The antigen is unknown.

V gave up 9 bases and J gave up 3 bases; unmatched junction bases: 4. This CDR3 is built from 13 residues. Germline loops: CDR1 MNHNS, CDR2 SASEGT. Profiled with immunoSEQ multiplex PCR; TCRdb holds only in-frame clones, not every one. The sample contains under 850,000 clones, roughly 92% of which appear only once. Selected positively for CCR7 and CD45RO-negative, naive CD8 cells excluded terminally differentiated effector memory CD45RA+ cells. General observations from the study: Sorted-subset sequencing, rarefaction showed, was incomplete despite large depth.

The rearrangement links TRBV6-1 to TRBJ2-7, with 11 bases fitting TRBD2. The sequence was collected from a man aged 25 to 40 in good health. Sequenced input: naive CD8+ T cells sorted from blood. This chain's CDR3 is CASRGLAVYEQYF. CDR3 nucleotides: TGTGCCAGTAGGGGACTAGCGGTCTACGAGCAGTACTTC.